This T cell receptor beta chain appears in the sequencing data of a study of control samples from healthy donors and cancer patients. Clones were sequenced by immunoSEQ multiplex PCR, and TCRdb holds only the in-frame ones, with some missing. This sample carries 120,000 or so clones, around nine tenths of them seen once, and the ten largest clones take over 2%. This clonotype originated in a man younger than 35 in good health. The sample consisted of blood.

The CDR3 here is CASSLLGQKATNEKLFF. Written as DNA, the CDR3 is TGTGCCAGCAGTTTATTGGGTCAGAAAGCAACTAATGAAAAACTGTTTTTT. This rearrangement joins TRBV28 to TRBJ1-4; D is ambiguous. V shed 1 base and J shed 0 bases, with 12 bases lying between them. Germline loops: CDR1 MDHEN, CDR2 SYDVKM. The CDR3 length is 17 residues.